The clone carrying this T cell receptor beta chain was counted many times. Its antigen is still unknown. Each CDR3 protein is one row after TCRdb ran MiXCR on the 5' RACE reads. In the table there are hundreds of thousands of distinct CDR3 sequences, 9% to 15% of which are singletons. The data originate from a study of identical twins. Broader study findings: Out-of-frame alpha sequences shared between twins exhibited an excess of low generation probability. With monozygotic twins, out-of-frame TCR alpha sharing exceeded what models estimated.

The donors were all healthy and Caucasian. V was trimmed by 5 bases and J by 0 bases, leaving 7 bases between them. The CDR3 totals 13 residues. From germline, CDR1 is SGHRS and CDR2 YFSETQ. These data also featured in a second study, about yellow fever vaccine responses in identical twins. This second study notes: Reported findings indicate that twins' vaccine T cell responses seemed partially convergent, partially personalized.

The receptor was derived from a woman aged 18-30 years in good health. The chain employs TRBV5-1 and TRBJ2-3, with D possibly called TRBD1 or TRBD2 (5 bases each). The specimen was CD8+ T cells sorted from blood. The CDR3 loop is CASRGDSTDTQYF. CDR3 DNA sequence: TGCGCCAGCAGGGGGGACAGCACAGATACGCAGTATTTT.